This passage covers 8 T cell receptor beta chains from one sample sequenced in a study of T cells in Graves' hyperthyroidism and ophthalmopathy. RNA transcripts gave rise to amplified TCR beta CDR3 regions. RT-PCR in the first round (using the HTBI primer set) targeted the TCR CDR3. TCRdb re-analysed the multiplex PCR reads in MiXCR, keeping a single row per CDR3 protein. The top ten hold nearly 8.5% of the sample, which has about 560,000 distinct CDR3 sequences, 40% to 55% seen once. Sequenced sample: peripheral blood or thyroid tissue (not recorded which). These receptors came from a woman aged 18-29 years with Graves' hyperthyroidism.

The chain carries TRBV25-1 and TRBJ1-2; D gene ambiguous. Per the germline V gene, CDR1 is MGHDK and CDR2 is SYGVNS. The CDR3 contains 16 residues. V dropped 2 bases and J dropped 0 bases, with 13 bases sitting between them. DNA for the CDR3: TGTGCCAGCAGTGAAGTGGCGCGACTGACTAACTATGGCTACACCTTC. Amino acid sequence: CASSEVARLTNYGYTF.

The genes are TRBV2 and TRBJ1-1, with D uncertain. Germline CDR1 reads SNHLY; CDR2 reads FYNNEI. The CDR3 is made up of 14 amino acids. V shed 6 bases and J shed 3 bases, with 14 bases lying between them. The CDR3 DNA reads TGTGCCAGCAGGGATAGGGTCTCTTACACTGAAGCTTTCTTT. It translates to CASRDRVSYTEAFF. The full variable domain, in which reference TRBV2 and TRBJ1-1 provide the parts outside the CDR3, is EPEVTQTPSHQVTQMGQEVILRCVPISNHLYFYWYRQILGQKVEFLVSFYNNEISEKSEIFDDQFSVERPDGSNFTLKIRSTKLEDSAMYFCASRDRVSYTEAFFGQGTRLTVV.

This clonotype has just a few counts. The chain carries TRBV20-1 and TRBJ1-4; D perhaps matches TRBD1 (6 bases). Germline CDR1 is DFQATT and CDR2 is SNEGSKA (reference sequence). Trimming pared 6 bases from V and 0 bases from J, leaving 11 bases between. This CDR3 contains 14 residues. The CDR3 sequence is CSAADSATNEKLFF. In nucleotides, the CDR3 is TGCAGTGCGGCGGACAGTGCAACTAATGAAAAACTGTTTTTT.

The V call is TRBV20-1, the J call TRBJ1-2; D is unclear. Between the trimmed V and J ends, which lost 3 bases and 3 bases, there was a span of 14 bases. Germline CDR1 and CDR2: DFQATT and SNEGSKA (reference sequence). The CDR3 extends over 14 amino acids. The CDR3 region is CSARRSDSDYGYTF. Here the CDR3 DNA reads TGCAGTGCTAGGCGCTCGGACTCTGACTATGGCTACACCTTC.

This clonotype was picked up one time. V gene TRBV9 combines with J gene TRBJ1-5, with D unclear. CDR1 is SGDLS and CDR2 is YYNGEE in the germline V gene. The ends were cut back, 5 bases at V and 4 bases at J, with 13 bases in the middle. The CDR3 has 14 residues. The CDR3 region has the DNA TGTGCCAGCAGTTATGACATCGGGAATCAGCCCCAGCATTTT. Its translation is CASSYDIGNQPQHF.

At least ten counts were recorded for this clonotype. The chain recombines TRBV15 with TRBJ2-6; D possibly corresponds to TRBD1 (6 bases). V was trimmed by 5 bases and J by 3 bases, leaving 17 bases between them. The CDR3 length is 17 residues. Germline V CDR1 and CDR2: LNHNV, YYDKDF (reference sequence). CDR3 nucleotide sequence: TGTGCCACCAGCCCCTCGGGTGGGGGCTATGGGGCCAACGTCCTGACTTTC. This sequence encodes CATSPSGGGYGANVLTF.

The CDR3, as DNA: TGCGCCAGCAGTGAGTGGGCTCCGGGACAGGCAACCTCCTACGAGCAGTACTTC. Its translation: CASSEWAPGQATSYEQYF. The rearrangement joins TRBV10-1 to TRBJ2-7; TRBD1 matches at 8 bases. CDR3 length: 18 residues. CDR1 and CDR2 (germline): WNHNN, SYGVQD (reference sequence). V lost 1 base to trimming and J lost 0 bases; unmatched junction nucleotides: 11.

As for this clonotype: Without the conserved terminal phenylalanine or tryptophan, this CDR3 likely stems from a read error. The DNA is omitted, as the CDR3 cannot be located on it reliably, and the CDR3 follows TCRdb's listing. This chain links TRBV10-3 with TRBJ2-1; the D call in the table, TRBD1, was not verified against the DNA. The CDR3 spans 13 residues, counting both ends. Germline CDR1 and CDR2: ENHRY and SYGVKD. The CDR3 is CAISDRVWDEQTL.